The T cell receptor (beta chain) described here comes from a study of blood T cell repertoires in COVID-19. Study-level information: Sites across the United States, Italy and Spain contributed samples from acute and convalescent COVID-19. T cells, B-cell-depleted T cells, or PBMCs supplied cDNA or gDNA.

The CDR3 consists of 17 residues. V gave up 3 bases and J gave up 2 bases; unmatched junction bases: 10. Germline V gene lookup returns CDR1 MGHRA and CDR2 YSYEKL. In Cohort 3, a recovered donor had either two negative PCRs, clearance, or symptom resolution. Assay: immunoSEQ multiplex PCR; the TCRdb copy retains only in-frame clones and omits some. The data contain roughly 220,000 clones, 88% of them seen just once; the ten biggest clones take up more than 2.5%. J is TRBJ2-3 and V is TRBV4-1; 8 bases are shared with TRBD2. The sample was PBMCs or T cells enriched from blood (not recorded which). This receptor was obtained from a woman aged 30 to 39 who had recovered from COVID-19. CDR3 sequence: CASSQERLAPYTDTQYF. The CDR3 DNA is TGCGCCAGCAGCCAGGAGAGACTAGCGCCTTACACAGATACGCAGTATTTT.